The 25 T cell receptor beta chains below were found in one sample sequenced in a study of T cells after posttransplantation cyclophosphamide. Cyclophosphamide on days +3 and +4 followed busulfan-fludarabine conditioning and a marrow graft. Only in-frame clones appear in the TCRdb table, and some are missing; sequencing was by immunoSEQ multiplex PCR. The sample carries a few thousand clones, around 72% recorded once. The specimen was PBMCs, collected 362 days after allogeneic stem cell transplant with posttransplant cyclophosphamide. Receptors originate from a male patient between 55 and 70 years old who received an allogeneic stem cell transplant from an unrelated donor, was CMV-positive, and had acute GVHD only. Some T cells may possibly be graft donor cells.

The CDR3, as DNA: TGTGCCAGTAGTATAGCCCGGGGGGGAGCGGGAGGCACAGATACGCAGTATTTT. This sequence encodes CASSIARGGAGGTDTQYF. This rearrangement joins TRBV19 to TRBJ2-3; TRBD2 aligns across 8 bases. CDR3 length equals 18 residues. The germline CDR1 and CDR2 sequences are LNHDA and SQIVND (reference sequence). V dropped 1 base and J dropped 1; count of bases not matched to a gene: 10. The full variable domain, its missing parts supplied by reference TRBV19 and TRBJ2-3, is DGGITQSPKYLFRKEGQNVTLSCEQNLNHDAMYWYRQDPGQGLRLIYYSQIVNDFQKGDIAEGYSVSREKKESFPLTVTSAQKNPTAFYLCASSIARGGAGGTDTQYFGPGTRLTVL.

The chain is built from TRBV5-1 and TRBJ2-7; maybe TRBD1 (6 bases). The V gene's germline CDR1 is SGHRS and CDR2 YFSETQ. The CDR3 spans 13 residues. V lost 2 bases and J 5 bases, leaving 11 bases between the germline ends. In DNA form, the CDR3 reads TGCGCCAGCAGCTTACCCTCAGGGGACGAGCAGTACTTC. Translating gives CASSLPSGDEQYF.

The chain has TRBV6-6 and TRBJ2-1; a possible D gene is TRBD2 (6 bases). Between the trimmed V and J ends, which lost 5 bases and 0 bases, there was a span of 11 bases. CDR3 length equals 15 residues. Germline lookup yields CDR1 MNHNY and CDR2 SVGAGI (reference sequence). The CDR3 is CASSTASVSYNEQFF. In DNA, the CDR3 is TGTGCCAGCAGTACGGCTAGCGTCTCCTACAATGAGCAGTTCTTC.

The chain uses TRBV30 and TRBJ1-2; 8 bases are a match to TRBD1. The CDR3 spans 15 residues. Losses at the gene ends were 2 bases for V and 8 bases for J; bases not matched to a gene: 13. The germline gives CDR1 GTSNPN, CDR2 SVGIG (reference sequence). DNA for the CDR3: TGTGCCTGGAGTCCCTCCGGGACAGGCATGACGGGCTACACCTTC. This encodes CAWSPSGTGMTGYTF.

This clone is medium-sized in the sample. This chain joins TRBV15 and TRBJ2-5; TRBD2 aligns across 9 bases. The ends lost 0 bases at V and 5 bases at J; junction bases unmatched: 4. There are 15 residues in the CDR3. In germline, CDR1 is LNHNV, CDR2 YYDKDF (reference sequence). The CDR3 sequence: CATSRDGTSIETQYF. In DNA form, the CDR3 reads TGTGCCACCAGCAGAGATGGGACTAGCATTGAGACCCAGTACTTC. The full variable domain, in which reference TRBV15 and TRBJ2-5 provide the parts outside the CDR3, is DAMVIQNPRYQVTQFGKPVTLSCSQTLNHNVMYWYQQKSSQAPKLLFHYYDKDFNNEADTPDNFQSRRPNTSFCFLDIRSPGLGDTAMYLCATSRDGTSIETQYFGPGTRLLVL.

The CDR3 DNA reads TGCGCCAGCAGCTTGATCCTAGCGGGGGTCCCTGGGAATGAGCAGTTCTTC. It is translated as CASSLILAGVPGNEQFF. The chain carries TRBV5-1 and TRBJ2-1, with 10 bases fitting TRBD2. The trim removed 1 base at V and 7 bases at J, leaving 11 bases unmatched. CDR3 length equals 17 residues. Germline CDR1 and CDR2: SGHRS and YFSETQ.

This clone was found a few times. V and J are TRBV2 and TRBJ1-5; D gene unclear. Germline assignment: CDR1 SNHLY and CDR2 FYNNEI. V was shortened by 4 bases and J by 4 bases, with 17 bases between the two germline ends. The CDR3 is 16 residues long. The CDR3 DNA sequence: TGTGCCAGCAGTGGTACAACGAGGCTTGGGAATCAGCCCCAGCATTTT. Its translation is CASSGTTRLGNQPQHF.

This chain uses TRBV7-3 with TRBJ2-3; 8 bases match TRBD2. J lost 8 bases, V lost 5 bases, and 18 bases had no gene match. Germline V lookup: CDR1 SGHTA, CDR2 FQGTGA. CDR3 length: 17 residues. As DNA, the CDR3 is TGTGCCAGCAGCCGTAGGGACTCCGGCGGGGGGCTGGGTACGCAGTATTTT. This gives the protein CASSRRDSGGGLGTQYF.

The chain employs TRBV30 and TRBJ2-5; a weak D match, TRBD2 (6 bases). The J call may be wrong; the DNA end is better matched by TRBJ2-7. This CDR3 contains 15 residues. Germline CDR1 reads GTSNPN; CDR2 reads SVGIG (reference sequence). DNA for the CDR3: TGTGCCTGGACCCTCCCGCAGGGAGGAACCTACGAGCAGTACTTC. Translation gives CAWTLPQGGTYEQYF.

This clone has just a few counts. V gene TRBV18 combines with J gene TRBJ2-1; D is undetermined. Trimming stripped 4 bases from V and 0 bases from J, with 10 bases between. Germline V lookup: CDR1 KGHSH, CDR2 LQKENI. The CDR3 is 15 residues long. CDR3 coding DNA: TGTGCCAGCTCACTAACCTTGAGCTCCTACAATGAGCAGTTCTTC. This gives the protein CASSLTLSSYNEQFF.

The DNA of the CDR3 is TGTGCCAGCAGTGACCCGACTAGCGGAGTCAAGGGGAATGAGCAGTTCTTC. This translates into CASSDPTSGVKGNEQFF. The chain carries TRBV2 and TRBJ2-1; 9 nucleotides align to TRBD2. The V and J ends lost 3 bases and 7 bases, in that order; junction bases with no gene match: 13. The CDR3 is 17 amino acids. Germline V gives CDR1 SNHLY, CDR2 FYNNEI. The variable domain in full, with the rest retrieved from reference TRBV2 and TRBJ2-1, is EPEVTQTPSHQVTQMGQEVILRCVPISNHLYFYWYRQILGQKVEFLVSFYNNEISEKSEIFDDQFSVERPDGSNFTLKIRSTKLEDSAMYFCASSDPTSGVKGNEQFFGPGTRLTVL.

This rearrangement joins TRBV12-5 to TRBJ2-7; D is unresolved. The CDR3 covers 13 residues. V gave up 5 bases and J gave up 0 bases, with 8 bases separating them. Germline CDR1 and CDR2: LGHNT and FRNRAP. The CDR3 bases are TGTGCTAGTGGTCGACTGGCCTCCTACGAGCAGTACTTC. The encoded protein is CASGRLASYEQYF.

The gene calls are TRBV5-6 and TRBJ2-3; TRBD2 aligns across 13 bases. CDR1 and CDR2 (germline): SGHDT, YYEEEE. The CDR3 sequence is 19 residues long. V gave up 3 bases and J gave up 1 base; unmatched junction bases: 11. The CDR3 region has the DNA TGTGCCAGCAGCTCGTTACTAGCGGGGGGGCGGGTTGGCACAGATACGCAGTATTTT. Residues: CASSSLLAGGRVGTDTQYF.

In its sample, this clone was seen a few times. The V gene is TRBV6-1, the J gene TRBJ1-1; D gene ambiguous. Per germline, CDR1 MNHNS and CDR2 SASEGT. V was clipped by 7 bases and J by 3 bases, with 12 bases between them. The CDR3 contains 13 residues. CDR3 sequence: CASNKEGDTEAFF. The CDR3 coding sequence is TGTGCCAGCAATAAGGAGGGAGACACTGAAGCTTTCTTT.

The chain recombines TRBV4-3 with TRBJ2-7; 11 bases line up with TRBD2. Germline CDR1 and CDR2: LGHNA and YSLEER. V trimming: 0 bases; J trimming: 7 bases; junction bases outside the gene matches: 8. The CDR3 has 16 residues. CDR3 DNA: TGCGCCAGCAGCCAAGATCCGCTAGCGGGAGGCGAAGAGCAGTACTTC. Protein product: CASSQDPLAGGEEQYF.

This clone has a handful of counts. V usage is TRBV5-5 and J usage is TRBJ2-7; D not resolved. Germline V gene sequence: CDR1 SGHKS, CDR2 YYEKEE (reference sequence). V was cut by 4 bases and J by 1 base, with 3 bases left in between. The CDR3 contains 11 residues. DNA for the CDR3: TGTGCCAGCAGCCCATCCTACGAGCAGTACTTC. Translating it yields CASSPSYEQYF.

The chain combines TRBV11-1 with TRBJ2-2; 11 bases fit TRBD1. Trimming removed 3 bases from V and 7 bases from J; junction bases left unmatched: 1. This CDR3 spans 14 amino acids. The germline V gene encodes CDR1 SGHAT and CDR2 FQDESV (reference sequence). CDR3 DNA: TGTGCCAGCAGCTTGGGACAGGGGGTCGGGGAGCTGTTTTTT. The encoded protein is CASSLGQGVGELFF.

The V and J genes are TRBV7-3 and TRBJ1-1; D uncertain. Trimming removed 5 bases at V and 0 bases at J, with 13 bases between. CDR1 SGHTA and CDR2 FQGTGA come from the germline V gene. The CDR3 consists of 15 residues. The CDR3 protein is CASSITEIMNTEAFF. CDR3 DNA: TGTGCCAGCAGCATCACGGAGATCATGAACACTGAAGCTTTCTTT.

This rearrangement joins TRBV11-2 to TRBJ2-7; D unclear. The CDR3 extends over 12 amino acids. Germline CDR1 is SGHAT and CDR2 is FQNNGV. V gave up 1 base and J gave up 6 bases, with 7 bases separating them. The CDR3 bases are TGTGCCAGCAGCTTAGTAGATCCCGAGCAGTACTTC. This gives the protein CASSLVDPEQYF.

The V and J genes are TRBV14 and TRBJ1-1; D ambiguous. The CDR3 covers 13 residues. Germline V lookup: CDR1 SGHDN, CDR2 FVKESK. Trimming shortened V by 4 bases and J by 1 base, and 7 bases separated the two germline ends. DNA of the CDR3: TGTGCCAGCAGCCGCAACAGGAACACTGAAGCTTTCTTT. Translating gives CASSRNRNTEAFF.

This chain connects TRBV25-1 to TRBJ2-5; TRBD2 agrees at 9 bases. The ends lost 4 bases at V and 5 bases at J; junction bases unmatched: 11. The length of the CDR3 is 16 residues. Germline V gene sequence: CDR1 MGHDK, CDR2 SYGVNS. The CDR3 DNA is TGTGCCAGCAGTGCCCTAGGGGGACTAGCTCGGGAGACCCAGTACTTC. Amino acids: CASSALGGLARETQYF.

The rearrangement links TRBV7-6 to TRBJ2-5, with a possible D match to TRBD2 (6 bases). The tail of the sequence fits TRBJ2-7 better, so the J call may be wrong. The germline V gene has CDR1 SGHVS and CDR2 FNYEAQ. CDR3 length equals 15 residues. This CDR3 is CASSLDRTTHYEQYF. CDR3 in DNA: TGTGCCAGCAGCTTAGATAGGACTACCCACTACGAGCAGTACTTC.

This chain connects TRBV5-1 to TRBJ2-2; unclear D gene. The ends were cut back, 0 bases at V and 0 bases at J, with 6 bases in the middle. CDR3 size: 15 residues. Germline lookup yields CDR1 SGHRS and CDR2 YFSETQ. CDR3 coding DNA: TGCGCCAGCAGCTTGGATCCAGCGAACACCGGGGAGCTGTTTTTT. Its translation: CASSLDPANTGELFF.

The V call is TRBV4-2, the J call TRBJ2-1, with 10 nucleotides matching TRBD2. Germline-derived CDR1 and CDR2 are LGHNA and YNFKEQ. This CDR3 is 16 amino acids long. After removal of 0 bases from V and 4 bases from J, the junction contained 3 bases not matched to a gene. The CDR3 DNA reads TGTGCCAGCAGCCAAGAAGCTAGCGGGGGATACAATGAGCAGTTCTTC. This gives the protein CASSQEASGGYNEQFF.

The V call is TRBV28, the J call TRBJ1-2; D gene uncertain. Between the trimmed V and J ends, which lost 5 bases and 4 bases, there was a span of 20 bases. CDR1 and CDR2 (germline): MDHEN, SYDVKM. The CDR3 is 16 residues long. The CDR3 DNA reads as TGTGCCAGCAGTACCCACCCCGGGAGGGAGGGCTATGGCTACACCTTC. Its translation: CASSTHPGREGYGYTF.